These 10 T cell receptor beta chains were all obtained from the same sample, sequenced in a study of cytomegalovirus exposure and HLA in healthy donors. The PCR ran on 60 Vbeta and 13 Jbeta primers. Libraries were prepared by immunoSEQ multiplex PCR; TCRdb keeps only in-frame clonotypes and omits some of them. This sample has 90,000 to 120,000 clones, with around 77% found just once. The sample was PBMCs. All receptors come from a man in his late teens or twenties in good health and CMV-seronegative.

The J gene is TRBJ2-1, the V gene TRBV7-9; TRBD2 aligns across 7 bases. Germline V lookup: CDR1 SEHNR, CDR2 FQNEAQ (reference sequence). V lost 6 bases to trimming and J lost 3 bases; unmatched junction nucleotides: 20. The CDR3 has 19 residues. The CDR3 region is CASSSTTPIAGDFYNEQFF. The CDR3 nucleotides read TGTGCCAGCAGTTCCACCACACCCATCGCGGGGGACTTCTACAATGAGCAGTTCTTC.

The chain uses TRBV4-3 and TRBJ2-7, with 8 nucleotides matching TRBD1. This CDR3 has 13 amino acids. Germline-derived CDR1 and CDR2 are LGHNA and YSLEER. J gave up 12 bases and V 0 bases, and 7 bases lay outside the gene matches. CDR3 DNA: TGCGCCAGCAGCCAAGATACAGGGGGAAAACGGTACTTC. It codes for CASSQDTGGKRYF.

The chain has TRBV5-1 and TRBJ1-1, with TRBD1 matching over 7 bases. V trimming: 4 bases; J trimming: 1 base; junction bases outside the gene matches: 4. Per the germline V gene, CDR1 is SGHRS and CDR2 is YFSETQ. CDR3 length: 14 amino acids. The CDR3: CASSRDSRNTEAFF. CDR3 DNA sequence: TGCGCCAGCAGCAGGGACAGTCGGAACACTGAAGCTTTCTTT.

The chain recombines TRBV6-1 with TRBJ1-5; D unclear. The germline CDR1 and CDR2 sequences are MNHNS and SASEGT. The CDR3 extends over 13 amino acids. V was trimmed by 6 bases and J by 9 bases, leaving 15 bases between them. In nucleotides, the CDR3 is TGTGCCAGCAGGGAGGCCCTGACGGGGCCCCAGCATTTT. This translates into CASREALTGPQHF.

J is TRBJ2-6 and V is TRBV6-1, with a weak D call TRBD1 (6 bases). Germline V gives CDR1 MNHNS, CDR2 SASEGT. V lost 1 base and J lost 3, with 16 bases in between. This CDR3 is built from 18 residues. CDR3 DNA sequence: TGTGCCAGCAGTGAAGGAGCAGGGGTCCCCCATGGGGCCAACGTCCTGACTTTC. Its protein product is CASSEGAGVPHGANVLTF.

Here the CDR3 DNA reads TGTGCCAGTAGTCAGAGGCTAGAAGAGACCCAGTACTTC. Translating gives CASSQRLEETQYF. The chain carries TRBV19 and TRBJ2-5; D not resolved. Germline lookup yields CDR1 LNHDA and CDR2 SQIVND (reference sequence). V was pared by 5 bases and J by 3 bases, with 10 bases between. The CDR3 extends over 13 amino acids.

The chain employs TRBV5-1 and TRBJ2-5; maybe TRBD1 (6 bases). Trimming pared 2 bases from V and 3 bases from J, leaving 8 bases between. The CDR3 totals 13 residues. CDR1 and CDR2 from the germline V gene are SGHRS and YFSETQ. The CDR3 is CASSFAGEETQYF. In nucleotides, the CDR3 is TGCGCCAGCAGCTTCGCAGGGGAAGAGACCCAGTACTTC. Drawing the rest from reference TRBV5-1 and TRBJ2-5, the complete variable domain is KAGVTQTPRYLIKTRGQQVTLSCSPISGHRSVSWYQQTPGQGLQFLFEYFSETQRNKGNFPGRFSGRQFSNSRSEMNVSTLELGDSALYLCASSFAGEETQYFGPGTRLLVL.

The table lists this clone with a few counts. The genes are TRBV5-1 and TRBJ1-5, with TRBD1 matching over 7 bases. The V gene's germline CDR1 is SGHRS and CDR2 YFSETQ. The CDR3 totals 15 residues. V dropped 0 bases and J dropped 2; count of bases not matched to a gene: 2. CDR3 coding DNA: TGCGCCAGCAGCTTGGGTGGGACAGGCAATCAGCCCCAGCATTTT. Amino acids: CASSLGGTGNQPQHF. Together with reference TRBV5-1 and TRBJ1-5, the CDR3 gives the full variable domain: KAGVTQTPRYLIKTRGQQVTLSCSPISGHRSVSWYQQTPGQGLQFLFEYFSETQRNKGNFPGRFSGRQFSNSRSEMNVSTLELGDSALYLCASSLGGTGNQPQHFGDGTRLSIL.

CDR3 nucleotide sequence: TGTGCCAGCACCGACAGGGTTTCTTGGGAGCAGTACTTC. It specifies CASTDRVSWEQYF. The V gene is TRBV6-1, the J gene TRBJ2-7, with 7 positions matching TRBD1. Germline assignment: CDR1 MNHNS and CDR2 SASEGT. The CDR3 consists of 13 residues. With 7 bases clipped from V and 7 bases from J, the junction kept 10 bases outside the gene matches.

This chain links TRBV5-6 with TRBJ1-5; D might be TRBD1 (5 bases). The CDR3 is made up of 13 amino acids. Looked up from germline, CDR1 is SGHDT and CDR2 is YYEEEE. V was pared by 4 bases and J by 7 bases, with 12 bases between. CDR3 region: CASSTRVGQPQHF. The DNA of the CDR3 is TGTGCCAGCAGCACCAGGGTTGGGCAGCCCCAGCATTTT.